These 14 T cell receptor beta chains were all obtained from the same sample, sequenced in a study of identifying expanded T cells in peripheral blood (dated by TCRdb to the late 2010s). Receptor amplification or capture employed the immunoSEQ multiplex PCR assay. The table comes from immuneACCESS by way of TCRdb, which keeps in-frame sequences with V and J called. Part of the clones is missing from these tables; in studies checked, under half for an unresolved V gene and the rest for unknown reasons. Counted in this sample were about 80,000 clones; over 85% of them appeared once. Of the sample, less than 9.5% is held by the ten largest clones. The sample consisted of blood. All receptors come from a person between 18 and 75 years old in good health.

The V call is TRBV5-1, the J call TRBJ1-4, with D tentatively TRBD1 (6 bases). The germline V gene encodes CDR1 SGHRS and CDR2 YFSETQ. V lost 4 bases and J 16 bases, leaving 17 bases between the germline ends. The CDR3 spans 12 residues. CDR3 sequence (DNA): TGCGCCAGCAGCCCCGATGGGGGGCGTCCGTTTTTT. Residues: CASSPDGGRPFF.

The V and J genes are TRBV4-2 and TRBJ2-3; 8 bases are a match to TRBD1. The CDR3 is 15 amino acids. The V gene's germline CDR1 is LGHNA and CDR2 YNFKEQ. With V trimmed by 5 bases and J by 7 bases, 11 bases remained unmatched. CDR3: CASSLTGQGANTQYF. The CDR3 bases are TGTGCCAGCAGCTTAACTGGACAGGGCGCCAATACGCAGTATTTT.

This chain joins TRBV18 and TRBJ1-2, with D unresolved. V lost 2 bases and J 1 base, leaving 5 bases between the germline ends. The CDR3 spans 13 residues. Per the germline V gene, CDR1 is KGHSH and CDR2 is LQKENI. CDR3 residues: CASSPDLNYGYTF. Here the CDR3 DNA reads TGTGCCAGCTCACCAGACCTTAACTATGGCTACACCTTC.

CDR3 in DNA: TGTGCCAGCAGCCTTAGTAATGAGCAGTTCTTC. Amino acid sequence: CASSLSNEQFF. The J gene is TRBJ2-1, the V gene TRBV4-2; D not resolved. The germline V gene has CDR1 LGHNA and CDR2 YNFKEQ. The CDR3 totals 11 residues. Trimming removed 4 bases from V and 7 bases from J, with 5 bases in between.

This clone was seen once. The gene calls are TRBV27 and TRBJ1-1; possible D gene TRBD1, 5 bases. The V and J ends lost 2 bases and 0 bases respectively, with 10 bases between them. Per germline, CDR1 MNHEY and CDR2 SMNVEV (reference sequence). CDR3 size: 15 residues. The CDR3 protein is CASSLGAGLNTEAFF. The DNA for the CDR3 is TGTGCCAGCAGTTTAGGGGCAGGGTTGAACACTGAAGCTTTCTTT.

The CDR3 nucleotides are TGTGCTAGTGGTTTGGGGAGACTAGCGGGAGAGGAAGAGCAGTTCTTC. Residues: CASGLGRLAGEEEQFF. The rearrangement joins TRBV12-5 to TRBJ2-1; 12 nucleotides line up with TRBD2. V lost 1 base and J lost 10; bases outside the gene matches: 8. The CDR3 length is 16 residues. Germline assignment: CDR1 LGHNT and CDR2 FRNRAP. Together with reference TRBV12-5 and TRBJ2-1, the CDR3 gives the full variable domain: DARVTQTPRHKVTEMGQEVTMRCQPILGHNTVFWYRQTMMQGLELLAYFRNRAPLDDSGMPKDRFSAEMPDATLATLKIQPSEPRDSAVYFCASGLGRLAGEEEQFFGPGTRLTVL.

This chain connects TRBV5-4 to TRBJ1-2; TRBD1 might be the D (5 bases). V lost 1 base to trimming and J lost 4 bases, with 17 bases between them. Germline V CDR1 and CDR2: SGHNT, YYREEE (reference sequence). CDR3 length: 16 amino acids. The CDR3 protein is CASSLSPGRGPYGYTF. CDR3 in DNA: TGTGCCAGCAGCTTGTCCCCGGGTCGGGGCCCCTATGGCTACACCTTC.

The chain combines TRBV27 with TRBJ1-2; 8 bases match TRBD1. The trim removed 3 bases at V and 6 bases at J, leaving 3 bases unmatched. The CDR3 is 13 amino acids. CDR1 is MNHEY, CDR2 SMNVEV, per germline (reference sequence). In nucleotides, the CDR3 is TGTGCCAGCAGTTTCGGCAGGGGGCATGGCTACACCTTC. Translating gives CASSFGRGHGYTF.

The V call is TRBV4-3, the J call TRBJ1-3; D is ambiguous. From germline, CDR1 is LGHNA and CDR2 YSLEER. The CDR3 is 15 amino acids. Trimming stripped 3 bases from V and 0 bases from J, with 9 bases between. The CDR3 sequence is CASSQNLGSGNTIYF. The CDR3 DNA sequence: TGCGCCAGCAGCCAGAATTTGGGCTCTGGAAACACCATATATTTT.

V is TRBV10-2 and J is TRBJ2-2; D is tentatively TRBD1 or TRBD2 (5 bases each). Trimming removed 2 bases at V and 8 bases at J, with 24 bases between. CDR1 and CDR2 from the germline V gene are WSHSY and SAAADI. The CDR3 is made up of 18 amino acids. For the CDR3, the DNA is TGCGCCAGCAGTGAGCCCGCTACCCACGGGACGGTGACGGGGGAGCTGTTTTTT. Its protein product is CASSEPATHGTVTGELFF.

The chain couples TRBV7-2 to TRBJ2-7; D call uncertain. The CDR3 is 16 residues long. The V and J ends lost 5 bases and 2 bases respectively, with 19 bases between them. Germline V CDR1 and CDR2: SGHTA, FQGNSA. The CDR3 region is CASSLPGVGPPYEQYF. Written as DNA, the CDR3 is TGTGCCAGCAGCCTACCCGGAGTAGGGCCTCCCTACGAGCAGTACTTC.

The V and J genes are TRBV9 and TRBJ1-6, with D unresolved. V gave up 0 bases and J gave up 10 bases, with 11 bases separating them. CDR1 SGDLS and CDR2 YYNGEE come from the germline V gene. The CDR3 has 14 amino acids. CDR3 DNA sequence: TGTGCCAGCAGCGTAGGGGGTGAGGGATCACCCCTCCACTTT. Encoded protein: CASSVGGEGSPLHF.

The chain has TRBV6-5 and TRBJ2-5; D is unclear. V shed 0 bases and J shed 4 bases, with 15 bases lying between them. The CDR3 consists of 16 residues. Germline V gene sequence: CDR1 MNHEY, CDR2 SVGAGI. CDR3 amino acids: CASSYSGPSGLETQYF. Written as DNA, the CDR3 is TGTGCCAGCAGTTACTCTGGGCCGTCTGGGTTAGAGACCCAGTACTTC.

This clone is a singleton in its sample. The junction shows a germline mismatch at one end, possibly a read error. CDR3 nucleotide sequence: TGCGCCAGCACCAATGGGGGGGGAGGCGCCTTC. It specifies CASTNGGGGAF. This rearrangement joins TRBV10-2 to TRBJ1-2, with D tentatively TRBD1 (5 bases). CDR3 length: 11 residues. Germline CDR1 and CDR2: WSHSY and SAAADI.